What follows is one T cell receptor (beta chain) and its context. Its specificity is unknown. The TRB libraries of cDNA were built by UMI-labeled 5' RACE. TCRdb reprocessed the 5' RACE reads and reports one entry per CDR3 protein, with no DNA. This sample's table has around 41,000 distinct CDR3 sequences. This entry belongs to a study of CXCR3-negative and CXCR3-positive naive CD8 T cells. Study-level points and caveats: Similar TRBV-TRBJ gene usage was seen in naive CXCR3-negative and CXCR3-positive cells, but not in memory cells.

Researchers sorted roughly 310,000 cells of each CD8+ T cell subset in triplicate. The CDR3 contains 13 residues. Germline CDR1 reads MGHRA; CDR2 reads YSYEKL. The V call is TRBV4-1, the J call TRBJ2-1. The sequence was obtained from a human donor in good health. Some clones in this sample may be carry-over from other donors' samples. What was sequenced was memory CD8+ T cells from blood. CDR3: CASSQDKGNEQFF.